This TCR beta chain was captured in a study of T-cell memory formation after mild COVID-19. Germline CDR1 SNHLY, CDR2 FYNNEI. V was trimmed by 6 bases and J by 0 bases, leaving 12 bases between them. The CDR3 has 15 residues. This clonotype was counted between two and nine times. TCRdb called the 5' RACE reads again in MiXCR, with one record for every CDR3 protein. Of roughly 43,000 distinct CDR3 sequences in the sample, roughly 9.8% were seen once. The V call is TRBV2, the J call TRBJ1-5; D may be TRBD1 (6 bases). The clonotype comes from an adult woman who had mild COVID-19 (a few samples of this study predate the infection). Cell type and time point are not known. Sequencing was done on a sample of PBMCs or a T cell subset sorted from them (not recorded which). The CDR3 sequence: CASRLDSHSNQPQHF. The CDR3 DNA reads TGTGCCAGCAGATTGGACAGTCATAGCAATCAGCCCCAGCATTTT.